Shown below are 6 T cell receptor beta chains from a single sample sequenced in a study of blood T cell repertoires in COVID-19. Repertoires were generated with immunoSEQ multiplex PCR, while TCRdb's copy carries only in-frame clones and drops some. The sample has roughly 400,000 clones, around 91% seen once. The sequencing sample was made of PBMCs or T cells enriched from blood (not recorded which). These receptors were taken from a young man who had recovered from COVID-19.

This clone was detected a few times. The CDR3: CASSLNRAAYNEQFF. The CDR3 region has the DNA TGTGCCAGCAGCCTAAACAGGGCGGCCTACAATGAGCAGTTCTTC. The J gene is TRBJ2-1, the V gene TRBV27, with D tentatively TRBD1 (6 bases). The CDR3 is 15 residues long. Trimming stripped 6 bases from V and 2 bases from J, with 14 bases between. CDR1 is MNHEY and CDR2 is SMNVEV in the germline V gene (reference sequence).

This chain joins TRBV27 and TRBJ2-1, with 7 bases aligning to TRBD2. From germline, CDR1 is MNHEY and CDR2 SMNVEV (reference sequence). The CDR3 totals 13 residues. The junction had 7 bases not matched to a gene; V was cut back by 5 bases and J by 9 bases. The CDR3 sequence is CASSLMLAVEQFF. The CDR3 DNA reads TGTGCCAGCAGTCTAATGCTAGCGGTTGAGCAGTTCTTC.

The chain links TRBV6-5 to TRBJ2-7; 7 bases line up with TRBD2. The germline gives CDR1 MNHEY, CDR2 SVGAGI. V shed 5 bases, J shed 1 base, and the junction held 8 bases outside the gene matches. The length of the CDR3 is 15 residues. The CDR3 region is CASSRSSGISYEQYF. The CDR3 nucleotides are TGTGCCAGCAGTCGCTCTAGCGGTATTTCCTACGAGCAGTACTTC.

The CDR3 spells CASSQETGPIYGYTF. The CDR3 region has the DNA TGTGCCAGCAGCCAAGAGACAGGGCCTATATATGGCTACACCTTC. This chain links TRBV7-9 with TRBJ1-2, with 7 bases that match TRBD1. V was pared by 5 bases and J by 5 bases, with 11 bases of the junction left unmatched. Germline CDR1 and CDR2: SEHNR and FQNEAQ (reference sequence). The CDR3 length is 15 residues.

V gene TRBV18 combines with J gene TRBJ1-4, with 7 bases that match TRBD1. This CDR3 has 14 residues. Germline V gene lookup returns CDR1 KGHSH and CDR2 LQKENI. V shed 3 bases and J 8 bases; nucleotides not matched to a gene: 6. Here the CDR3 reads CASSPRQGREKLFF. Here the CDR3 DNA reads TGTGCCAGCTCACCTCGACAGGGTAGAGAAAAACTGTTTTTT. Based on the CDR3 plus reference TRBV18 and TRBJ1-4, the full variable domain is NAGVMQNPRHLVRRRGQEARLRCSPMKGHSHVYWYRQLPEEGLKFMVYLQKENIIDESGMPKERFSAEFPKEGPSILRIQQVVRGDSAAYFCASSPRQGREKLFFGSGTQLSVL.

This rearrangement joins TRBV28 to TRBJ1-5; 7 bases line up with TRBD1. J gave up 3 bases and V 4 bases, and 6 bases lay outside the gene matches. The CDR3 sequence is 15 residues long. The germline CDR1 and CDR2 sequences are MDHEN and SYDVKM. The DNA of the CDR3 is TGTGCCAGCAGTTCACGACAGGGCAACAATCAGCCCCAGCATTTT. Protein: CASSSRQGNNQPQHF.